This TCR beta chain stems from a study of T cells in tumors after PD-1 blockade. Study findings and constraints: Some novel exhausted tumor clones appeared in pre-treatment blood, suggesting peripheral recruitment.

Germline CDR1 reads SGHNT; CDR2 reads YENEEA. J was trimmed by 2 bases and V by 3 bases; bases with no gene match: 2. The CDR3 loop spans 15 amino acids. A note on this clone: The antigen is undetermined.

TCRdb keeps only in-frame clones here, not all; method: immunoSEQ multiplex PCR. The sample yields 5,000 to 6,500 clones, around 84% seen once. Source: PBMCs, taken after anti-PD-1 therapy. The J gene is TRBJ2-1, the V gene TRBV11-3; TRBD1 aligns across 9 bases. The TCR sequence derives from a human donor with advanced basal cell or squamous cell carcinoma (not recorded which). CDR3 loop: CASSLDRGAYNEQFF. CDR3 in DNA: TGTGCCAGCAGCTTGGACAGGGGTGCCTACAATGAGCAGTTCTTC. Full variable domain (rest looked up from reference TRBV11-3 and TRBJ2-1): EAGVVQSPRYKIIEKKQPVAFWCNPISGHNTLYWYLQNLGQGPELLIRYENEEAVDDSQLPKDRFSAERLKGVDSTLKIQPAELGDSAVYLCASSLDRGAYNEQFFGPGTRLTVL.